This T cell receptor (beta chain) was identified in a study of cytomegalovirus exposure and HLA in healthy donors (dated by TCRdb to about 2017). Describing the broader study: According to a later analysis, the approximately 130 validation repertoires were produced on the same platform as the 680 or so repertoires of the first cohort. The study aimed to test whether signatures of past pathogen exposure could be identified by cataloging public T cell receptors. Along with the approximately 650-subject first cohort, a separate validation cohort of around 120 different subjects was used. To predict cytomegalovirus infection status, the study combined high-throughput TCR immunosequencing, statistical association of individual TCRs with disease status, and machine learning. What the work shows at the level of the full study, not this receptor alone: The study listed approximately 150 TCR beta chains as associated with cytomegalovirus. A few of the identified cytomegalovirus-associated TCR beta chains were confirmed in vitro to be specific for cytomegalovirus antigens. It was suggested by the authors that the approach could potentially be generalized to other disease states and immunological phenotypes. In both the original and validation cohorts, the classifier was reported to diagnose cytomegalovirus status with high specificity and sensitivity. A later analysis found that TCRs clustered in the first cohort also tended to co-occur in the 110 or so validation repertoires, with more than 90% of cluster scores above 0. While some public TCRs were present in many individuals, most TCR sequences turned up only very rarely across donors. The validation cohort had no HLA typing available for a later analysis, so co-occurrence within that cohort was assessed over all 120 or so repertoires.

CDR1 GTSNPN and CDR2 SVGIG are derived from the germline V gene (reference sequence). V is clipped by 3 bases and J by 0 bases, and the sequence between their germline boundaries is 12 bases long. The CDR3 goes from the cysteine to the phenylalanine over 15 residues. Just CDR3 DNA is preserved here, 45 bases in frame from base 1. Separate from the roughly 650-subject first cohort, the validation cohort of 120 subjects was the group to which the donors belonged. A note on this clone: There is no known antigen for this receptor. Qualities for individual bases were not recorded, and no much larger clone is one base off.

The library was made by the immunoSEQ multiplex PCR assay. The authors processed their data as follows. A statistical classification framework was developed to diagnose cytomegalovirus status using the catalog of TCR beta chain sequences. The immuneACCESS repertoire file appears here via TCRdb, limited to in-frame rearrangements. These files lack a portion of the clones; in checked studies, under half of the deficit traces to unresolved V genes, and the cause of the others is not known. The V and J calls and clone size come from that table; D and trimming were worked out from the DNA. The sample table contains around 230,000 clones; only one count was recorded for approximately 86% of them. The ten largest clonotypes hold 1% to 1.5% of the sample.

The sample consisted of PBMCs. The sequence came from a woman aged 30 to 39 in good health and CMV-seropositive. In this chain, TRBV30 is recombined with TRBJ1-3, with the D gene not clear enough to name. At the DNA level, the sequence is TGTGCCTGGAGGCGGCTTAGCTTCTCTGGAAACACCATATATTTT. Translated, this is CAWRRLSFSGNTIYF. Full variable domain (CDR3 extended with the reference TRBV30 and TRBJ1-3 proteins): SQTIHQWPATLVQPVGSPLSLECTVEGTSNPNLYWYRQAAGRGLQLLFYSVGIGQISSEVPQNLSASRPQDRQFILSSKKLLLSDSGFYLCAWRRLSFSGNTIYFGEGSWLTVV.